This TCR beta chain comes out of a study of T cells in Graves' hyperthyroidism and ophthalmopathy. CDR3 length: 16 amino acids. Germline lookup yields CDR1 SGHTA and CDR2 FQGTGA. This clonotype was seen repeatedly, ten times or more. One end of the junction varies from germline; a read error may be responsible. TCR beta CDR3 region amplification was performed from RNA transcripts. A first-round RT-PCR of the TCR CDR3 used the HTBI primer set. From the multiplex PCR reads, TCRdb called clonotypes with MiXCR, one entry per CDR3 protein. The sample gives around 250,000 distinct CDR3 sequences, just over 14% of which show up once; 10% to 15% is in the top ten. Each 10 ml fresh peripheral blood draw supplied the PBMCs.

The rearrangement joins TRBV7-3 to TRBJ2-1, with 10 bases that match TRBD2. Source material: blood. The TCR originated in a woman aged 40 to 49 with Graves' hyperthyroidism that later progressed to Graves' ophthalmopathy. The CDR3, as DNA: TGTGCCAGCAGCATAACTAGCGGGATCTCCTACAATGAGCAGTTCTTC. This encodes CASSITSGISYNEQFF.